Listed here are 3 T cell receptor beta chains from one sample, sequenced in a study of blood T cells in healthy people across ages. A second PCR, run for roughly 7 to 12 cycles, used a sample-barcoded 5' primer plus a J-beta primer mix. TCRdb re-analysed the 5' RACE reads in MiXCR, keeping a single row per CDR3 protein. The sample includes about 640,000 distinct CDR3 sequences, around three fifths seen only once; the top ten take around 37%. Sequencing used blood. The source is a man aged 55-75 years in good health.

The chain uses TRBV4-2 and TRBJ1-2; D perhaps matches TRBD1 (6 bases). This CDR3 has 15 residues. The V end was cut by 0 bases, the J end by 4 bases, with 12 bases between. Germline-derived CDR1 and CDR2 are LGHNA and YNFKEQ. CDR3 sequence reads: CASSQDPGTPYGYTF. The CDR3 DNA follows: TGTGCCAGCAGCCAAGATCCCGGGACACCCTATGGCTACACCTTC.

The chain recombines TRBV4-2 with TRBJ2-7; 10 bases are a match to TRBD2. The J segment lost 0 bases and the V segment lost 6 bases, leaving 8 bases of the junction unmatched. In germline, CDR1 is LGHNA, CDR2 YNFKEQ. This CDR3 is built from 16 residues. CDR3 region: CASSRSGGAFSYEQYF. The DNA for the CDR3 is TGTGCCAGCAGTCGAAGCGGGGGGGCCTTCTCCTACGAGCAGTACTTC.

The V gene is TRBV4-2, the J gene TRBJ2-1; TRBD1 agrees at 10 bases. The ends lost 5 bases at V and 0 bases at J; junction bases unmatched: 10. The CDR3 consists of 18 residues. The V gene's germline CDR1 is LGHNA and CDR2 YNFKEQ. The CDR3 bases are TGTGCCAGCAGCAAAGGGACAGGGGCCTTAAGCTCCTACAATGAGCAGTTCTTC. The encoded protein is CASSKGTGALSSYNEQFF.